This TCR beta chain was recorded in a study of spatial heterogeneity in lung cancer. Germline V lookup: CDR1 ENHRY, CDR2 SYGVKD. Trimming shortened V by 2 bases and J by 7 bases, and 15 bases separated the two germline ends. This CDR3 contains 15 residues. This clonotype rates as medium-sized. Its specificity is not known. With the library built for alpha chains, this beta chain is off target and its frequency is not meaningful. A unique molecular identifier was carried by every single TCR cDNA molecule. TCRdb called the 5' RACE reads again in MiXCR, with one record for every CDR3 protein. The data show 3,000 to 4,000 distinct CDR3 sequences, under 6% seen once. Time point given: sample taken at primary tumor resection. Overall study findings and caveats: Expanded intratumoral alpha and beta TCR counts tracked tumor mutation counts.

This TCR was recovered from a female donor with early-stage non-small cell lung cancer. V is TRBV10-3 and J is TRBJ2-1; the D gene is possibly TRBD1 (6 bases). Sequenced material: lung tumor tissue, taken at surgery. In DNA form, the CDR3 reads TGTGCCATCAGTGAGATAAAGGGGGAGAGGAATGAGCAGTTCTTC. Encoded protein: CAISEIKGERNEQFF.